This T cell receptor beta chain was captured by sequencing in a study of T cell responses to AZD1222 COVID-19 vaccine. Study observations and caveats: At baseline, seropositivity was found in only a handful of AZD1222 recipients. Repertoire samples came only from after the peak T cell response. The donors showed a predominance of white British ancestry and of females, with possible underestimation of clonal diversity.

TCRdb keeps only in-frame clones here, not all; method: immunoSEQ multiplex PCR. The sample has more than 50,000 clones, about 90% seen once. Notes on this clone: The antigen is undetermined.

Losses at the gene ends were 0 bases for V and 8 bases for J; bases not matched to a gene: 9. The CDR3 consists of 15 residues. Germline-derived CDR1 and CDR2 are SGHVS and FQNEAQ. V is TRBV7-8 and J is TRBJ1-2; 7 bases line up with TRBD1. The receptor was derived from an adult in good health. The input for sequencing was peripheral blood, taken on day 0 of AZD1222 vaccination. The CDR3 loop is CASSLAGPTGWGYTF. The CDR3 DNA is TGTGCCAGCAGCTTAGCGGGTCCGACAGGGTGGGGCTACACCTTC. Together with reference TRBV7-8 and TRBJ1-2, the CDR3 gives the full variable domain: GAGVSQSPRYKVAKRGQDVALRCDPISGHVSLFWYQQALGQGPEFLTYFQNEAQLDKSGLPSDRFFAERPEGSVSTLKIQRTQQEDSAVYLCASSLAGPTGWGYTFGSGTRLTVV.